The sequence of this T cell receptor (beta chain) was determined in a study of blood T cell repertoires in COVID-19. Profiling relied on immunoSEQ multiplex PCR, and the TCRdb table lists in-frame clones only, not all of them. Seen here are hundreds of thousands of clones, approximately 79% observed once, and the top ten hold roughly 4%. Participants were placed into cohorts based on the clinical history they reported. The germline V gene has CDR1 SGHRS and CDR2 YFSETQ. The CDR3 runs to 16 residues. V was clipped by 0 bases and J by 0 bases; unmatched bases: 5. Input material: PBMCs or T cells enriched from blood (not recorded which). The V gene is TRBV5-1, the J gene TRBJ1-2; 7 bases map to TRBD1. This sequence was found in a man under 40 with acute COVID-19. In DNA form, the CDR3 reads TGCGCCAGCAGCTTGGCGGACAGGTCCTCTAACTATGGCTACACCTTC. This gives the protein CASSLADRSSNYGYTF.